Following are 32 T cell receptor beta chains from one sample sequenced in a study of CD8+CD57+ T cells in acquired aplastic anemia. Genomic DNA, the template, was used for profiling of the TCR beta VDJ and CDR3. One entry per CDR3 protein, called by TCRdb with MiXCR from the reads. Counted here are some 170,000 distinct CDR3 sequences, over 70% occurring once; the ten biggest clones make up around 45%. An expansion of CD8+CD57+ cells by flow cytometry had been shown in patients chosen for sequencing. The sample comprised sorted CD4+, CD8+, or CD8+CD57+ T cells (not recorded which) from PBMCs. The receptors were sampled from a human donor with aplastic anemia.

This clonotype was seen a few times. The gene calls are TRBV7-8 and TRBJ1-6; no firm D call. This CDR3 comprises 14 residues. Germline V gives CDR1 SGHVS, CDR2 FQNEAQ. The germline V and J ends were trimmed by 2 bases and 9 bases, with 11 bases remaining between them. For the CDR3, the DNA is TGTGCCAGCAGCTTAATGTACGTCGGTTCACCCCTCCACTTT. Translating gives CASSLMYVGSPLHF.

The chain couples TRBV19 to TRBJ2-7; 10 bases align to TRBD2. This CDR3 is built from 14 residues. J was trimmed by 3 bases and V by 4 bases; bases with no gene match: 3. The germline V gene has CDR1 LNHDA and CDR2 SQIVND (reference sequence). This CDR3 reads CASSTTSGIYEQYF. The CDR3, as DNA: TGTGCCAGTAGTACTACTAGCGGGATCTACGAGCAGTACTTC. The entire variable domain, with the rest obtained from reference TRBV19 and TRBJ2-7, is as follows: DGGITQSPKYLFRKEGQNVTLSCEQNLNHDAMYWYRQDPGQGLRLIYYSQIVNDFQKGDIAEGYSVSREKKESFPLTVTSAQKNPTAFYLCASSTTSGIYEQYFGPGTRLTVT.

The rearrangement joins TRBV19 to TRBJ2-5, with D perhaps TRBD2 (6 bases). The CDR3 has 13 amino acids. Germline loops: CDR1 LNHDA, CDR2 SQIVND (reference sequence). V dropped 5 bases and J dropped 7 bases, with 14 bases sitting between them. In DNA form, the CDR3 reads TGTGCCAGTAGTGTGGGCCTGGAGGGGACCCAGTACTTC. It yields the protein CASSVGLEGTQYF.

The chain has TRBV10-3 and TRBJ2-3; TRBD2 aligns across 11 bases. The trim removed 10 bases at V and 4 bases at J, leaving 7 bases unmatched. Germline lookup yields CDR1 ENHRY and CDR2 SYGVKD. The CDR3 has 14 amino acids. CDR3 sequence reads: CASSQTSGADTQYF. Written as DNA, the CDR3 is TGTGCCAGCAGCCAGACTAGCGGGGCAGATACGCAGTATTTT.

This clonotype was recorded at least ten times. The chain couples TRBV27 to TRBJ2-7; D unresolved. CDR1 is MNHEY and CDR2 is SMNVEV in the germline V gene (reference sequence). The CDR3 consists of 12 residues. Trimming took off 3 bases at V and 6 bases at J, with 9 bases between the two ends. In DNA form, the CDR3 reads TGTGCCAGCAGTTTCACCGGATGCGAGCAGTACGTC. Translating it yields CASSFTGCEQYV.

Only a few counts were recorded for this clonotype. This chain links TRBV4-2 with TRBJ2-1; 7 bases align to TRBD2. Germline CDR1 is LGHNA and CDR2 is YNFKEQ. The CDR3 has 18 residues. J gave up 4 bases and V 0 bases, and 12 bases lay outside the gene matches. The CDR3 DNA sequence: TGTGCCAGCAGCCAAGACACTCCTTTGGGGGAGGGGTACAATGAGCAGTTCTTC. Translating gives CASSQDTPLGEGYNEQFF.

V gene TRBV7-2 combines with J gene TRBJ1-5; D perhaps matches TRBD1 (6 bases). CDR1 and CDR2 (germline): SGHTA, FQGNSA. The CDR3 is 12 residues long. The V end was cut by 4 bases, the J end by 7 bases, with 8 bases between. In DNA, the CDR3 is TGTGCCAGCAGCTCCAGGGGACAGCCCCAGCATTTT. It yields the protein CASSSRGQPQHF.

This clonotype has more than one count but fewer than ten. The chain couples TRBV9 to TRBJ2-2; a possible D gene is TRBD2 (5 bases). Trimming took off 4 bases at V and 5 bases at J, with 12 bases between the two ends. Germline CDR1 is SGDLS and CDR2 is YYNGEE. This CDR3 comprises 14 residues. CDR3 loop: CASSLRTGTGELFF. The CDR3 nucleotides are TGTGCCAGCAGCCTCAGGACTGGGACCGGGGAGCTGTTTTTT.

The genes are TRBV24-1 and TRBJ2-1; 11 bases are a match to TRBD2. V lost 3 bases, J lost 4 bases, and 7 bases stayed unmatched. Per the germline V gene, CDR1 is KGHDR and CDR2 is SFDVKD. The CDR3 is made up of 17 amino acids. The chain's CDR3 is CATSDPGTSGPYNEQFF. CDR3 coding DNA: TGTGCCACCAGTGATCCGGGGACTAGCGGACCATACAATGAGCAGTTCTTC.

Note on this clonotype: Sequence at one end of the junction differs from germline and may be a read error. The chain uses TRBV25-1 and TRBJ2-3, with 13 bases that match TRBD2. The CDR3 loop spans 19 amino acids. Germline V gene lookup returns CDR1 MGHDK and CDR2 SYGVNS. This CDR3 is CASSELLAGGYGYTDTKYF. As DNA, the CDR3 is TGTGCCAGCAGTGAATTACTAGCGGGAGGGTACGGCTACACAGATACGAAGTATTTT.

J is TRBJ1-4 and V is TRBV2; 9 bases match TRBD1. With V trimmed by 6 bases and J by 8 bases, 13 bases remained unmatched. The CDR3 spans 16 residues. Germline V gives CDR1 SNHLY, CDR2 FYNNEI. The CDR3 region has the DNA TGTGCCAGCAGGCTAGGGGGACAGGGAAGAGGCGAAAAACTGTTTTTT. Its translation: CASRLGGQGRGEKLFF.

The table lists this clonotype with a few counts. V usage is TRBV25-1 and J usage is TRBJ2-1, with 7 positions matching TRBD1. The CDR3 is 14 amino acids. J gave up 9 bases and V 5 bases, and 10 bases lay outside the gene matches. From germline, CDR1 is MGHDK and CDR2 SYGVNS. The DNA of the CDR3 is TGTGCCAGCAGTTACCGGGACAGTTTCAGTGAGCAGTTCTTC. Translating gives CASSYRDSFSEQFF.

This clonotype has more than one count but fewer than ten. The chain has TRBV24-1 and TRBJ2-3; 11 positions agree with TRBD2. The length of the CDR3 is 16 residues. J gave up 2 bases and V 3 bases, and 3 bases lay outside the gene matches. In germline, CDR1 is KGHDR, CDR2 SFDVKD. In DNA form, the CDR3 reads TGTGCCACCAGTGATGCTAGCGGGGGGCCCACAGATACGCAGTATTTT. It encodes CATSDASGGPTDTQYF.

J is TRBJ2-7 and V is TRBV10-3; TRBD1 matches at 7 bases. CDR1 ENHRY and CDR2 SYGVKD come from the germline V gene. This CDR3 contains 13 residues. Trimming cost V 7 bases and J 4 bases; bases outside gene matches: 7. The CDR3 loop reads CAIKRQGEYEQYF. CDR3 nucleotide sequence: TGTGCCATCAAGAGGCAGGGGGAGTACGAGCAGTACTTC.

This clonotype came up once. This chain links TRBV19 with TRBJ1-4; 8 bases match TRBD1. The CDR3 has 13 amino acids. Germline trimming cut 5 bases from V and 8 bases from J; bases unmatched to any gene: 4. Per germline, CDR1 LNHDA and CDR2 SQIVND (reference sequence). CDR3 nucleotides: TGTGCCAGTAGTGTACAGGGGGGAGAAAAACTGTTTTTT. The encoded protein is CASSVQGGEKLFF.

The chain uses TRBV24-1 and TRBJ2-1; the match to TRBD1 covers 9 bases. CDR1 is KGHDR, CDR2 SFDVKD, per germline. This CDR3 is 18 amino acids long. V lost 7 bases to trimming and J lost 0 bases; unmatched junction nucleotides: 12. CDR3 region: CATRGDRVTGSSYNEQFF. Written as DNA, the CDR3 is TGTGCCACCAGAGGGGACAGGGTGACGGGTAGCTCCTACAATGAGCAGTTCTTC.

This chain's CDR3 is CASSNLGLAGGISEAFF. The CDR3 nucleotides read TGTGCCAGCAGCAATTTGGGACTAGCGGGGGGGATTAGTGAAGCTTTCTTT. The chain links TRBV7-8 to TRBJ1-1; maybe TRBD1 (5 bases). The CDR3 has 17 amino acids. Germline V gene data show CDR1 as SGHVS and CDR2 as FQNEAQ. Deletions cut 5 bases from V and 7 bases from J, with 26 bases between.

This sequence joins TRBV7-2 and TRBJ2-7; 11 bases are shared with TRBD2. Per the germline V gene, CDR1 is SGHTA and CDR2 is FQGNSA. The V and J ends lost 5 bases and 3 bases, in that order; junction bases with no gene match: 9. The CDR3 runs to 16 residues. This CDR3 reads CASSGHPGTSGYEQYF. CDR3 sequence (DNA): TGTGCCAGCAGCGGTCACCCCGGGACTAGCGGCTACGAGCAGTACTTC.

CDR3 DNA: TGTGCCAGCAGTGAGCTCACTGAGGTCCTCCACTTT. As protein: CASSELTEVLHF. The V call is TRBV2, the J call TRBJ1-6, with unresolved D. The CDR3 totals 12 residues. Germline assignment: CDR1 SNHLY and CDR2 FYNNEI. V was cut by 3 bases and J by 15 bases, with 12 bases left in between.

This clonotype has a handful of counts. This chain connects TRBV24-1 to TRBJ1-4, with D possibly matching TRBD1 (5 bases). Germline loops: CDR1 KGHDR, CDR2 SFDVKD. The CDR3 runs 18 residues. V gave up 3 bases and J gave up 4 bases, with 20 bases separating them. The CDR3: CATSDPGRGGLINEKLFF. The CDR3 nucleotides read TGTGCCACCAGTGATCCCGGCCGGGGGGGACTGATTAATGAAAAACTGTTTTTT.

This clonotype has only a few counts. The V call is TRBV20-1, the J call TRBJ1-5; TRBD1 matches 9 bases. The CDR3 is made up of 17 amino acids. The germline CDR1 and CDR2 sequences are DFQATT and SNEGSKA (reference sequence). Losses at the gene ends were 6 bases for V and 0 bases for J; bases not matched to a gene: 12. CDR3 in amino acids: CSASRQGGSYSNQPQHF. In nucleotides, the CDR3 is TGCAGTGCGTCGAGACAGGGGGGTAGCTATAGCAATCAGCCCCAGCATTTT.

There are many counts of this clonotype. The gene calls are TRBV7-7 and TRBJ2-5; D not certain. CDR3 size: 12 residues. Trimming took 5 bases from V and 5 from J, leaving 9 bases between them. Germline V gene lookup returns CDR1 SSHAT and CDR2 FNYEAQ (reference sequence). CDR3 nucleotide sequence: TGTGCCAGCAGCAGCGATGGGGAGACCCAGTACTTC. Amino acids: CASSSDGETQYF.

CDR3 in amino acids: CASGARGGHGYGYTF. The CDR3, as DNA: TGTGCCAGCGGCGCAAGGGGGGGGCATGGCTATGGCTACACCTTC. V and J are TRBV7-9 and TRBJ1-2; maybe TRBD1 (6 bases). The germline V gene has CDR1 SEHNR and CDR2 FQNEAQ (reference sequence). This CDR3 is built from 15 residues. The V end lost 8 bases, the J end lost 4 bases, and 20 bases lay between the germline ends.

As concerns this clonotype: At one end the junction does not follow the germline gene, possibly because of a read error. V gene TRBV5-8 combines with J gene TRBJ1-1; a possible D gene is TRBD1 (6 bases). CDR1 SGHTS and CDR2 YDEGEE come from the germline V gene. The CDR3 contains 15 residues. As DNA, the CDR3 is TGCGCCAGCAGCTTGGGGGGCCAGGGGAACACTGAAGCTTTCTTT. This translates into CASSLGGQGNTEAFF.

CDR3 sequence (DNA): TGTGCCAGCAGCTTAGGATACTATGGCTACACCTTC. It codes for CASSLGYYGYTF. This sequence joins TRBV7-9 and TRBJ1-2; D gene ambiguous. The CDR3 covers 12 residues. The germline gives CDR1 SEHNR, CDR2 FQNEAQ (reference sequence). V lost 1 base to trimming and J lost 3 bases, with 3 bases between them.

This sequence joins TRBV20-1 and TRBJ1-2; TRBD1 matches 10 bases. V gave up 3 bases and J gave up 6 bases; unmatched junction bases: 4. The CDR3 has 13 amino acids. Germline CDR1 is DFQATT and CDR2 is SNEGSKA (reference sequence). The CDR3 protein is CSASGTGVDGYTF. Here the CDR3 DNA reads TGCAGTGCTAGCGGGACAGGGGTCGATGGCTACACCTTC.

The chain couples TRBV10-1 to TRBJ2-3, with 9 nucleotides matching TRBD2. This CDR3 has 16 residues. Per germline, CDR1 WNHNN and CDR2 SYGVQD (reference sequence). J was trimmed by 2 bases and V by 2 bases; bases with no gene match: 5. The CDR3 region has the DNA TGCGCCAGCAGTGAGGGGGCTAGCGGGAACACAGATACGCAGTATTTT. This gives the protein CASSEGASGNTDTQYF.

V and J are TRBV20-1 and TRBJ1-2; no firm D call. Germline V CDR1 and CDR2: DFQATT, SNEGSKA (reference sequence). Trimming shortened V by 0 bases and J by 0 bases, and 8 bases separated the two germline ends. This CDR3 contains 14 residues. In nucleotides, the CDR3 is TGCAGTGCTAGAGATCTCTCATCTAACTATGGCTACACCTTC. The encoded protein is CSARDLSSNYGYTF.

The V gene is TRBV6-7, the J gene TRBJ2-5; D may match TRBD1 or TRBD2 (5 bases each). TRBV6-7 is an ORF for which the function is uncertain. The germline V and J ends were trimmed by 6 bases and 5 bases, with 22 bases remaining between them. The CDR3 consists of 16 residues. Here the CDR3 reads CASRPPTVKGGETQYF. The CDR3 region has the DNA TGTGCCAGCAGACCTCCGACAGTGAAGGGCGGGGAGACCCAGTACTTC.

This chain uses TRBV5-4 with TRBJ2-5; the D gene is possibly TRBD1 (6 bases). CDR1 SGHNT and CDR2 YYREEE come from the germline V gene (reference sequence). V was pared by 7 bases and J by 4 bases, with 20 bases between. The CDR3 length is 15 residues. The CDR3, as DNA: TGTGCCAGCTCCATGGTGGCAGGGGCAGGAGAGACCCAGTACTTC. It yields the protein CASSMVAGAGETQYF.

The chain has TRBV9 and TRBJ2-2, with D unclear. Trimming removed 2 bases at V and 7 bases at J, with 6 bases between. Germline V gene sequence: CDR1 SGDLS, CDR2 YYNGEE. The CDR3 is 12 residues long. This CDR3 is CASSVDRGELFF. The CDR3 region has the DNA TGTGCCAGCAGCGTGGACCGCGGGGAGCTGTTTTTT.

The chain recombines TRBV20-1 with TRBJ1-3; possible D gene TRBD1, 6 bases. V shed 6 bases and J shed 4 bases, with 13 bases lying between them. CDR3 length: 13 amino acids. Germline CDR1 DFQATT, CDR2 SNEGSKA (reference sequence). This CDR3 reads CSASGGQGNTIYF. CDR3 DNA sequence: TGCAGTGCCAGCGGGGGGCAGGGAAACACCATATATTTT.